This TCR beta chain stems from a study of technical replicates of blood from several donors. This clone has a single count. Method: immunoSEQ multiplex PCR; TCRdb's copy keeps in-frame clones and lacks some. This sample yields approximately 70,000 clones, of which 98% are seen a single time; approximately 0.17% belongs to the top ten. The receptor's source is a human donor in good health. The sequenced material came from T cells isolated from PBMCs.

The CDR3 region has the DNA TGTGCCAGCAGCCAAGAAGGGGGGAGGGTCGCCGGGGAGCTGTTTTTT. It yields the protein CASSQEGGRVAGELFF. This chain joins TRBV4-2 and TRBJ2-2, with D perhaps matching TRBD2 (7 bases). The CDR3 extends over 16 amino acids. V shed 0 bases and J shed 6 bases, with 14 bases lying between them. From germline, CDR1 is LGHNA and CDR2 YNFKEQ.